A selection of T cell receptor beta chains follows, all from one sample in a study of T cell repertoires in cytomegalovirus infection. Their antigens are not known. TCRdb used MiXCR to reprocess the reads, holding one entry per CDR3 protein. The sample contains about 310,000 distinct CDR3 sequences, roughly 25% of which appear only once. The sequences come from cultured PBMCs, collected from culture after CMV antigen stimulation. The receptors come from a human donor in good health (CMV status not recorded). Some clones in this sample may be carry-over from other donors' samples. Each CDR3 is given with its conserved first and last residue. D genes are given only for firm matches. Clone size is given for some rows only: seen once, a few or many times, or a class if the clone is expanded.

CDR3 DNA | CDR3 protein | V gene | D gene | clone size | J gene
TGTGCCAGCAGCCAAGAAGGGGAGACCCAGTACTTC | CASSQEGETQYF | TRBV4-2 | . | many | TRBJ2-5
TGTGCCAGCAGTTACTCTAGCGAGGGCTACGAGCAGTACTTC | CASSYSSEGYEQYF | TRBV6-5 | . | many | TRBJ2-7
TGTGCCAGCAGGCAGGACAGCCCTAGCAATCAGCCCCAGCATTTT | CASRQDSPSNQPQHF | TRBV12-3/TRBV12-4 | . | . | TRBJ1-5
TGTGCCAGCAGTGCCTATAGGGGACTAGCGGGTTTCGGGGAGCTGTTTTTT | CASSAYRGLAGFGELFF | TRBV7-2 | TRBD2 | few | TRBJ2-2
TGTGCCAGCAGCTTAGCGGACGGGATCCCGACCTACGAGCAGTACTTC | CASSLADGIPTYEQYF | TRBV7-8 | . | many | TRBJ2-7
TGTGCCAGCAGTTTTTACTGGGCGCCGTACGATGAGCAGTTCTTC | CASSFYWAPYDEQFF | TRBV28 | . | . | TRBJ2-1
TGCAGTGCTCCGAAGAGAGGGGGCGGAGAAACTGAAGCTTTCTTT | CSAPKRGGGETEAFF | TRBV20-1 | TRBD1 | . | TRBJ1-1
TGTGCCAGCAGGGTAACTACTAATCAGCCCCAGCATTTT | CASRVTTNQPQHF | TRBV12-3/TRBV12-4 | . | many | TRBJ1-5
TGTGCCAGCAGATTTAACAGGGCTGGCACCGGGGAGCTGTTTTTT | CASRFNRAGTGELFF | TRBV6-6 | . | . | TRBJ2-2
TGTGCCAGCAGCCCAAGACTAGCGCGGAACACCGGGGAGCTGTTTTTT | CASSPRLARNTGELFF | TRBV7-2 | TRBD2 | many | TRBJ2-2
TGCGCCAGCAGCCAACTAGGACAGTCGAACACTGAAGCTTTCTTT | CASSQLGQSNTEAFF | TRBV4-1 | . | . | TRBJ1-1
TGTGCCAGCAGTCTAGAGGCGGGATTACCCTTCTTC | CASSLEAGLPFF | TRBV7-2 | . | many | TRBJ2-1
TGTGCCAGCAGCTTAGAAAGGGGGACTAGCGGGAGGGCCCTCCAAGAGACCCAGTACTTC | CASSLERGTSGRALQETQYF | TRBV7-6 | TRBD2 | many | TRBJ2-5
TGTGCCAGCAGTCCCCTCAAGGGGTCGAGCAATCAGCCCCAGCATTTT | CASSPLKGSSNQPQHF | TRBV28 | . | . | TRBJ1-5
TGTGCCAGCAGTGGACCCCGCTATGGCTACACCTTC | CASSGPRYGYTF | TRBV6-2/TRBV6-3 | . | . | TRBJ1-2
TGTGCCAGCAGGCTCAGGGGGGCAGATACGCAGTATTTT | CASRLRGADTQYF | TRBV6-2/TRBV6-3 | . | . | TRBJ2-3
TGTGCCAGCAGCCTAGGGGGTACCGCAGATACGCAGTATTTT | CASSLGGTADTQYF | TRBV12-3/TRBV12-4 | . | many | TRBJ2-3
TGTGCCAGTACCCGATACGGGACGGAAGGGTACGGGGCCAACGTCCTGACTTTC | CASTRYGTEGYGANVLTF | TRBV19 | . | . | TRBJ2-6
TGTGCCAGCAGCTGGGTCAAAAGAGAACTAGCGGTTTACGAGCAGTACTTC | CASSWVKRELAVYEQYF | TRBV7-4 | TRBD2 | . | TRBJ2-7